This TCR beta chain was profiled in a study of T-cell reconstitution after alpha-beta-depleted transplantation in children. Study-wide points: T-cell counts and diversity at one year post-transplant came mainly from newly produced T cells.

As for this clonotype: What it binds is unknown.

Unique molecular identifiers were used to barcode this TCRbeta library. One entry per CDR3 protein results from TCRdb running MiXCR on the PCR reads. The sample shows 80,000 or so distinct CDR3 sequences, roughly 13% of them seen only once. Trimming at V came to 2 bases and at J to 5 bases, leaving 10 bases not matched to a gene. Germline CDR1 SGDLS, CDR2 YYNGEE. The CDR3 contains 16 residues. This chain uses TRBV9 with TRBJ2-5, with 9 positions matching TRBD2. This TCR derives from a male patient between 2 and 9 years old who had a stem cell transplant for acute lymphoblastic leukemia, so the T cells may come from the graft donor. The specimen was PBMCs, mostly from graft donor cells, collected 180 days after TCRalphabeta/CD19-depleted stem cell transplant. The CDR3 coding sequence is TGTGCCAGCAGCGTTTGGCTAGCGGGATCAAGGGAGACCCAGTACTTC. As protein: CASSVWLAGSRETQYF.